What follows describes a single T cell receptor (beta chain). TCRdb's table, derived via immunoSEQ multiplex PCR, lists solely in-frame clones and lacks some. The table shows just over 150,000 clones, with about 90% occurring only once. V shed 4 bases, J shed 0 bases, and the junction held 5 bases outside the gene matches. From germline, CDR1 is SGHDN and CDR2 FVKESK. CDR3 length equals 16 residues. This sample is drawn from a study of blood T cell repertoires in COVID-19. The chain uses TRBV14 and TRBJ1-4; 7 bases align to TRBD1. The sequence derives from a man younger than 45 with COVID-19, enrolled during active disease. The sequenced sample consisted of peripheral blood. CDR3 loop: CASSRRQGATNEKLFF. CDR3 DNA sequence: TGTGCCAGCAGCCGCCGACAGGGAGCAACTAATGAAAAACTGTTTTTT. Full variable domain (remainder filled in from reference TRBV14 and TRBJ1-4): EAGVTQFPSHSVIEKGQTVTLRCDPISGHDNLYWYRRVMGKEIKFLLHFVKESKQDESGMPNNRFLAERTGGTYSTLKVQPAELEDSGVYFCASSRRQGATNEKLFFGSGTQLSVL.